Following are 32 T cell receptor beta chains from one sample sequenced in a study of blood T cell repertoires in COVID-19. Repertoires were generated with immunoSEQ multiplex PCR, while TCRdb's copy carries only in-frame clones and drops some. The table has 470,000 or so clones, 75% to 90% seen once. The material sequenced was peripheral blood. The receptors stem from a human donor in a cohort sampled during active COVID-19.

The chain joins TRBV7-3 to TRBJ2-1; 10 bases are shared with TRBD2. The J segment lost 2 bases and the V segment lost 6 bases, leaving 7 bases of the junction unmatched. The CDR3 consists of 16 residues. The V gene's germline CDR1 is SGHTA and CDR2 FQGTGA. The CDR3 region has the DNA TGTGCCAGCAGTTCCTCCACTAGCGGGGCCTACAATGAGCAGTTCTTC. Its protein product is CASSSSTSGAYNEQFF.

This chain's CDR3 is CASSVDRGRETQYF. Written as DNA, the CDR3 is TGTGCCAGTAGTGTCGACAGGGGGAGAGAGACCCAGTACTTC. This chain uses TRBV19 with TRBJ2-5, with TRBD1 matching over 9 bases. The CDR3 is 14 residues long. V lost 5 bases and J lost 4; bases outside the gene matches: 5. Germline CDR1 and CDR2: LNHDA and SQIVND (reference sequence).

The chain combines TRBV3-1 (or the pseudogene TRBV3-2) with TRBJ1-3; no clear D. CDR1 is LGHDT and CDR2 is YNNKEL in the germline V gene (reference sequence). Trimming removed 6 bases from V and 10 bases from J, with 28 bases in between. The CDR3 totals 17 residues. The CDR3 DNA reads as TGTGCCAGCAGTCCGGAGAACCGGCGGTGTCATAGGTGGACCATATATTTT. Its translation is CASSPENRRCHRWTIYF.

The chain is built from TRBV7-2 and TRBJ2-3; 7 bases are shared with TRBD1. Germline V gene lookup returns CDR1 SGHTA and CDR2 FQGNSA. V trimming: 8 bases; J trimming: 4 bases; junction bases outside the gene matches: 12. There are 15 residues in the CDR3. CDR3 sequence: CASSLRIQGADTQYF. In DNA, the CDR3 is TGTGCCAGCTCACTTAGAATTCAGGGGGCAGATACGCAGTATTTT.

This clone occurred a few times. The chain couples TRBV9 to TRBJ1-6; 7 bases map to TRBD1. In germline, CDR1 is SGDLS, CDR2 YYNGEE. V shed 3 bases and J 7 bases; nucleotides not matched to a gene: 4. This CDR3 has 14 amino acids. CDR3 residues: CASSARGENSPLHF. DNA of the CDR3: TGTGCCAGCAGCGCCAGGGGGGAAAATTCACCCCTCCACTTT.

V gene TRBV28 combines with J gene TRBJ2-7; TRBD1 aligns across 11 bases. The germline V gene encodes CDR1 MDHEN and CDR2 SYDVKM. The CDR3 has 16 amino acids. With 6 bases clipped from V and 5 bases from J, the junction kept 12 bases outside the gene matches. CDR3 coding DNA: TGTGCCAGCAGACCCTCCGGGACAGGGGGTGCCCACGAGCAGTACTTC. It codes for CASRPSGTGGAHEQYF.

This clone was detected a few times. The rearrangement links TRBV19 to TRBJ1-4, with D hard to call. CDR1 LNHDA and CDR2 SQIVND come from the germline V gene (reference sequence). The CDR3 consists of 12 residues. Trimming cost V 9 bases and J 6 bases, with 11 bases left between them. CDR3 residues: CASKRVDEKLFF. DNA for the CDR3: TGTGCCAGCAAGCGGGTGGATGAAAAACTGTTTTTT.

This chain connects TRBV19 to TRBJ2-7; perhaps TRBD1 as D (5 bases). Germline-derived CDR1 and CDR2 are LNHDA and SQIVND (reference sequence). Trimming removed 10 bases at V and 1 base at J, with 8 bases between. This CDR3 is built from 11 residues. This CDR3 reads CATQDSYEQYF. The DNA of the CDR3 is TGTGCCACACAGGATTCCTACGAGCAGTACTTC. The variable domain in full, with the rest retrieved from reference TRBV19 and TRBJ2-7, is DGGITQSPKYLFRKEGQNVTLSCEQNLNHDAMYWYRQDPGQGLRLIYYSQIVNDFQKGDIAEGYSVSREKKESFPLTVTSAQKNPTAFYLCATQDSYEQYFGPGTRLTVT.

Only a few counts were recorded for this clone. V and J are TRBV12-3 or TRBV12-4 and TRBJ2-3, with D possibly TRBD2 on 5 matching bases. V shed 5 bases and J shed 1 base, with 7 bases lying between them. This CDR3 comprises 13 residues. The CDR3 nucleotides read TGTGCCAGCAGTAACGGGGGCACAGATACGCAGTATTTT. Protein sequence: CASSNGGTDTQYF.

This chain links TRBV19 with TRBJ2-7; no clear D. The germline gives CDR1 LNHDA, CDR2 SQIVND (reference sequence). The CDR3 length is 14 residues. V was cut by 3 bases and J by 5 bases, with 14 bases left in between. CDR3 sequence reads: CASSIAGSRNEQYF. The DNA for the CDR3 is TGTGCCAGTAGTATCGCAGGAAGCAGAAACGAGCAGTACTTC.

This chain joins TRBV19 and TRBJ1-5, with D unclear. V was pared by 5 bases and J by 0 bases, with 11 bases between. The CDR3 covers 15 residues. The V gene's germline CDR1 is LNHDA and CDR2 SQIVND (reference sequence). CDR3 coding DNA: TGTGCCAGTAGTCGGGCGGGTTATAGCAATCAGCCCCAGCATTTT. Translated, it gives CASSRAGYSNQPQHF.

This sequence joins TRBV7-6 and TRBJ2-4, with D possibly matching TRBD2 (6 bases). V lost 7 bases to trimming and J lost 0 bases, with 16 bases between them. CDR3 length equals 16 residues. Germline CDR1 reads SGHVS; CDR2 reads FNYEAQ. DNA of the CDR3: TGTGCCAGCATCATCGGGGGACTGCTAGCCAAAAACATTCAGTACTTC. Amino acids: CASIIGGLLAKNIQYF.

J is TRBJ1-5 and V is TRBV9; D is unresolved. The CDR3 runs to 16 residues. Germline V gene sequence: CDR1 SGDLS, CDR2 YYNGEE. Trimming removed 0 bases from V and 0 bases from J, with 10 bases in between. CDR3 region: CASSVGAGNSNQPQHF. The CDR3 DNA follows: TGTGCCAGCAGCGTAGGGGCGGGGAATAGCAATCAGCCCCAGCATTTT. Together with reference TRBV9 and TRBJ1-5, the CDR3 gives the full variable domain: DSGVTQTPKHLITATGQRVTLRCSPRSGDLSVYWYQQSLDQGLQFLIQYYNGEERAKGNILERFSAQQFPDLHSELNLSSLELGDSALYFCASSVGAGNSNQPQHFGDGTRLSIL.

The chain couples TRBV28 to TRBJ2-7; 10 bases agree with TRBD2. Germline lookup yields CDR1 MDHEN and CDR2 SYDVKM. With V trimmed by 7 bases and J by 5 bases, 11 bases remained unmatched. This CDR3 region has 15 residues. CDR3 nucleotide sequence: TGTGCCAGCACAGGACTAGCGGCCCTCTTGGACGAGCAGTACTTC. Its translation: CASTGLAALLDEQYF.

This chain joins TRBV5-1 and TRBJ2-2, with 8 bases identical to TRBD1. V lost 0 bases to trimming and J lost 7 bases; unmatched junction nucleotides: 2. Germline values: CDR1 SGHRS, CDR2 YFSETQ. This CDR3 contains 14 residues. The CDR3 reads CASSLGQGSGELFF. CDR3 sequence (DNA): TGCGCCAGCAGCTTGGGACAGGGGAGCGGGGAGCTGTTTTTT.

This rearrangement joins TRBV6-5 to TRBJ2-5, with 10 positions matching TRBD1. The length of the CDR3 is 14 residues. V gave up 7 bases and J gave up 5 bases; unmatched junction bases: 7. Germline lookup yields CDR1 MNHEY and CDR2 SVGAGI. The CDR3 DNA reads TGTGCCAGCACCCCGGACAGGGGGTGGGAGACCCAGTACTTC. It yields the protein CASTPDRGWETQYF.

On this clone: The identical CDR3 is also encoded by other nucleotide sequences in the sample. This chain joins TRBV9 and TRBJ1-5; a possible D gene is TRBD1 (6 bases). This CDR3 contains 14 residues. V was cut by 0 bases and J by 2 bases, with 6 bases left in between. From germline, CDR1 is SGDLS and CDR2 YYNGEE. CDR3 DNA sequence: TGTGCCAGCAGCGTAGGACAGGGCAATCAGCCCCAGCATTTT. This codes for CASSVGQGNQPQHF.

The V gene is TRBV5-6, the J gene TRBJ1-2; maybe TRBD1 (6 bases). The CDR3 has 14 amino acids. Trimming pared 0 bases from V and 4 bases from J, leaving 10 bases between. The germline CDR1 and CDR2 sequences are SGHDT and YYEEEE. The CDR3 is CASSLEQGSYGYTF. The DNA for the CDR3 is TGTGCCAGCAGCTTGGAACAGGGAAGCTATGGCTACACCTTC.

Written as DNA, the CDR3 is TGTGCCAGCAGCTTAGCGTCCCGGGAGCAGTTCTTC. This translates into CASSLASREQFF. The V gene is TRBV7-2, the J gene TRBJ2-1; D is uncertain. V was trimmed by 0 bases and J by 10 bases, leaving 7 bases between them. The length of the CDR3 is 12 residues. Germline V gene lookup returns CDR1 SGHTA and CDR2 FQGNSA.

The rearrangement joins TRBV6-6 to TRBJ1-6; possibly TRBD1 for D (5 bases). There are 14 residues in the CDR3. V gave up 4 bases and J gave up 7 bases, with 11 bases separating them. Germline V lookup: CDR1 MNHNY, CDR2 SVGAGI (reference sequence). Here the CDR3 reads CASSSGGKNSPLHF. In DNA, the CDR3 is TGTGCCAGCAGTTCCGGGGGTAAAAATTCACCCCTCCACTTT.

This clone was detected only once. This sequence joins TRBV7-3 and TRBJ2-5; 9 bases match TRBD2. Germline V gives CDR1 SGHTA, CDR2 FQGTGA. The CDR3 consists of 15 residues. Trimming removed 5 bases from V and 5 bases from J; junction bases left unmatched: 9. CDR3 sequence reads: CASSNLSGRTETQYF. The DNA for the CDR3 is TGTGCCAGCAGCAACCTCAGCGGGAGGACTGAGACCCAGTACTTC.

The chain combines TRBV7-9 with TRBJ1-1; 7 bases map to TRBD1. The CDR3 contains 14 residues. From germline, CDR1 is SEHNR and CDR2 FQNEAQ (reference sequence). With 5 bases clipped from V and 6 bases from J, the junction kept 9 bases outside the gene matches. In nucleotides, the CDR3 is TGTGCCAGCAGCCCACGGACAGGCGGTTCTGAAGCTTTCTTT. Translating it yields CASSPRTGGSEAFF.

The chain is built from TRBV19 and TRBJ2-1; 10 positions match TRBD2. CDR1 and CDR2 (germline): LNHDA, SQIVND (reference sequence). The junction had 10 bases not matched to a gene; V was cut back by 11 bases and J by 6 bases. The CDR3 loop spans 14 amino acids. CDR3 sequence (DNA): TGTGCCTCTAATCAGCGGGAGGGCCTCAATGAGCAGTTCTTC. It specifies CASNQREGLNEQFF. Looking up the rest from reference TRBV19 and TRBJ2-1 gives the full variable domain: DGGITQSPKYLFRKEGQNVTLSCEQNLNHDAMYWYRQDPGQGLRLIYYSQIVNDFQKGDIAEGYSVSREKKESFPLTVTSAQKNPTAFYLCASNQREGLNEQFFGPGTRLTVL.

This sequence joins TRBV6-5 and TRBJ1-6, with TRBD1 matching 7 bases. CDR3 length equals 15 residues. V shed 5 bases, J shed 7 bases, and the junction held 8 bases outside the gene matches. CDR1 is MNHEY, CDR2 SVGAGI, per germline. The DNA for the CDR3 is TGTGCCAGCAGTCCCCGACAGGGAAAGAATTCACCCCTCCACTTT. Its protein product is CASSPRQGKNSPLHF.

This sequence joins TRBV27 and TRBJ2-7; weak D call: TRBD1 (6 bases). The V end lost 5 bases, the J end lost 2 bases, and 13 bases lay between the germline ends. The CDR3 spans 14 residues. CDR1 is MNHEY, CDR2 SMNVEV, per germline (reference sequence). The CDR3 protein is CASSHQGGPYEQYF. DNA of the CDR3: TGTGCCAGCAGTCATCAAGGGGGACCCTACGAGCAGTACTTC.

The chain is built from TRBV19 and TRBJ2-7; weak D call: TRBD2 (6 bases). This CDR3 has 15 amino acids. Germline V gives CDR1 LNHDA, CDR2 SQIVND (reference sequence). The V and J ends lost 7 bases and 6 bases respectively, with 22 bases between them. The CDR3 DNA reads TGTGCCAGTAAGGCTAGCGCCTCGAGCGCGGGCGAGCAGTACTTC. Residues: CASKASASSAGEQYF.

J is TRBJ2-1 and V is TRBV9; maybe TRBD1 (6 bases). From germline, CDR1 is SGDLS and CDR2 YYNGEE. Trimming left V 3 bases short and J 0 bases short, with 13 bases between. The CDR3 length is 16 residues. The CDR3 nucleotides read TGTGCCAGCAGCGCGTACAGGGTGAGCTCCTACAATGAGCAGTTCTTC. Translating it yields CASSAYRVSSYNEQFF.

Here the CDR3 DNA reads TGTGCCAGCAGCCCGAGACTAGCCTACGAGCAGTACTTC. Translation gives CASSPRLAYEQYF. The rearrangement uses TRBV5-4 and TRBJ2-7, with a weak D call TRBD2 (6 bases). The V end was cut by 4 bases, the J end by 2 bases, with 10 bases between. CDR1 is SGHNT and CDR2 is YYREEE in the germline V gene (reference sequence). The CDR3 spans 13 residues.

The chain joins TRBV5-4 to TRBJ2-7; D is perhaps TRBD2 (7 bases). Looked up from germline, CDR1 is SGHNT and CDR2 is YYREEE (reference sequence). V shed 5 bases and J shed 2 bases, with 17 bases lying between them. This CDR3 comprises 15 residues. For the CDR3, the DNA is TGTGCCAGCAGGCTGGGGGGGCAGGCGGCCTACGAGCAGTACTTC. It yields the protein CASRLGGQAAYEQYF.

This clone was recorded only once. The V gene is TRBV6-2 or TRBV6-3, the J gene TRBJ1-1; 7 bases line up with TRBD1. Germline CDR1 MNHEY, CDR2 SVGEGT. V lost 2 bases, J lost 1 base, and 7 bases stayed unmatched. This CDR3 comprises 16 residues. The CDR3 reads CASSYGAGGPNTEAFF. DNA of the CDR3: TGTGCCAGCAGTTACGGGGCAGGGGGTCCGAACACTGAAGCTTTCTTT.

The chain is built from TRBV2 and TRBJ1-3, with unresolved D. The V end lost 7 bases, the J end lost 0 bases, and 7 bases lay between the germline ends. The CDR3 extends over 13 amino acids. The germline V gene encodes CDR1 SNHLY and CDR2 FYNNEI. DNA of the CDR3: TGTGCCAGCACGGGAAGCTCTGGAAACACCATATATTTT. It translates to CASTGSSGNTIYF.

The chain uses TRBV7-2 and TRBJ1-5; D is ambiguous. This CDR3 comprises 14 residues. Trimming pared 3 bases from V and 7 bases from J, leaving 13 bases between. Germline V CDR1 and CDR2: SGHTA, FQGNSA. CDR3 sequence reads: CASSLIRGGQPQHF. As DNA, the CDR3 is TGTGCCAGCAGCTTGATCCGGGGAGGGCAGCCCCAGCATTTT.